This TCR beta chain stems from a study of T cell responses to AZD1222 COVID-19 vaccine. Overall study: Recipients boosted at about 4 weeks or about 12 weeks are pooled.

About this clone: Antigen: not known.

Study-wide findings and caveats: When two AZD1222 doses had been given, Spike-specific TCR breadth and depth rose. None of the repertoires were sampled until the peak T cell response had passed. Donor demographics were predominantly white British with a female majority; clonal diversity may be underestimated.

Clones were read by immunoSEQ multiplex PCR, and TCRdb kept only the in-frame ones, dropping some. Of 120,000 or so clones in the sample, 90% were seen once. Sequencing was performed on peripheral blood, taken on day 0 of AZD1222 vaccination. The receptor was isolated from an adult in good health.

The CDR3 DNA is TGTGCCAGTAGTCCCTCGGGGGGGTCCCAGCATTTT. The encoded protein is CASSPSGGSQHF. This chain joins TRBV19 and TRBJ1-5; D may be TRBD1 (5 bases). The CDR3 is 12 amino acids. Germline V gene lookup returns CDR1 LNHDA and CDR2 SQIVND (reference sequence). Trimming cost V 5 bases and J 11 bases, with 13 bases left between them.